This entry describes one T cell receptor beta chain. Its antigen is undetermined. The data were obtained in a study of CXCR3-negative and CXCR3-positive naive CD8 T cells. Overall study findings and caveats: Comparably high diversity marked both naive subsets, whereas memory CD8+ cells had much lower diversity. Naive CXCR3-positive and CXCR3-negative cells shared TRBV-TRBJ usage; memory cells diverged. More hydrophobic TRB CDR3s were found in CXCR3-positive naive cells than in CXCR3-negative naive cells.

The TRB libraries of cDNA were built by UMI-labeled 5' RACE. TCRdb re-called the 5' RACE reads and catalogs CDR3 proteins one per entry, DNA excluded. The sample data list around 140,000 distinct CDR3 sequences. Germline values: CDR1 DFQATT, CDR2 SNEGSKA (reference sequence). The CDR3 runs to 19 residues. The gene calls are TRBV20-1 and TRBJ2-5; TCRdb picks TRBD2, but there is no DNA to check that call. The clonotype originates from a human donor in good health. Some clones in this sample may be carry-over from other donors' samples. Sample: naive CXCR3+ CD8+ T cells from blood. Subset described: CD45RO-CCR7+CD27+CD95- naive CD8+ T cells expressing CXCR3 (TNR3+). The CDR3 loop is CSARGLAGGRDYLQETQYF.